This record concerns one TCR beta chain sequence. Its antigen is undetermined. The sample comes from a study of cytomegalovirus exposure and HLA in healthy donors. Study-wide points: The listing of roughly 160 TCR beta chains classed them as cytomegalovirus-associated. Confirmation was obtained in vitro that a few CMV-associated chains are specific for CMV antigens.

Trimming took 5 bases from V and 5 from J; bases not matched to a gene: 12. The CDR3 totals 16 residues. The V gene's germline CDR1 is LNHDA and CDR2 SQIVND (reference sequence). PCR used 60 Vbeta primers and 13 Jbeta primers. TCRdb keeps only in-frame clones here, not all; method: immunoSEQ multiplex PCR. The sample totals some 160,000 clones. Input material: PBMCs. The clonotype originates from a man aged 25 to 45 in good health and CMV-seronegative. The chain couples TRBV19 to TRBJ2-7; the match to TRBD1 covers 10 bases. Here the CDR3 DNA reads TGTGCCAGTAGTTTATTACCGGGACAGGGGTCCCACGAGCAGTACTTC. It specifies CASSLLPGQGSHEQYF.